The clone carrying this T cell receptor (beta chain) appeared a few times. Profiled with immunoSEQ multiplex PCR; TCRdb holds only in-frame clones, not every one. The sample records approximately 160,000 clones, 75% to 95% being singletons. The source of the sample is a study of control samples from healthy donors and cancer patients. Trimming pared 2 bases from V and 0 bases from J, leaving 15 bases between. The germline V gene has CDR1 SGHRS and CDR2 YFSETQ. The CDR3 spans 17 residues. This TCR was sampled from a woman aged 40 to 55 in good health. Sequencing was done on a sample of blood. The rearrangement uses TRBV5-1 and TRBJ1-5, with unresolved D. DNA for the CDR3: TGCGCCAGCAGCTTTAGTCCGGTGTCGGATAGCAATCAGCCCCAGCATTTT. This gives the protein CASSFSPVSDSNQPQHF.